This TCR beta chain was identified during a study of shared clonotypes between healthy human individuals. Between the trimmed V and J ends, which lost 0 bases and 1 base, there was a span of 6 bases. Germline loops: CDR1 ENHRY, CDR2 SYGVKD. The CDR3 is 14 residues long. Method: immunoSEQ multiplex PCR; TCRdb's copy keeps in-frame clones and lacks some. Here the sample spans millions of clones, approximately 92% being singletons. What was sequenced was naive CD4+ T cells sorted from blood. The sample's subset: CD45RA+ positively selected. The V gene is TRBV10-3, the J gene TRBJ1-1; D unresolved. The receptor was isolated from a man between 18 and 35 years old in good health. CDR3 in DNA: TGTGCCATCAGTGAGTCGGCCGCGAACACTGAAGCTTTCTTT. It yields the protein CAISESAANTEAFF.